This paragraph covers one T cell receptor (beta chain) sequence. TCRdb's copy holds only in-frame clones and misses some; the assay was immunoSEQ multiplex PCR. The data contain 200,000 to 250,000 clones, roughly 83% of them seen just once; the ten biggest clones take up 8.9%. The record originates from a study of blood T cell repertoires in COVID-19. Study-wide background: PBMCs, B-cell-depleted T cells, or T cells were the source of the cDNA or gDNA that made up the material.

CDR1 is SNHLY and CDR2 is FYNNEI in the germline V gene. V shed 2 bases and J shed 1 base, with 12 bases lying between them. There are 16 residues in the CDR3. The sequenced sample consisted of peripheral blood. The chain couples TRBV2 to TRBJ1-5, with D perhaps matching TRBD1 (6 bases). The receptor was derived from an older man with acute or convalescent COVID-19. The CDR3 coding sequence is TGTGCCAGCAGTGAAAGGGGGGGATGGAGCAATCAGCCCCAGCATTTT. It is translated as CASSERGGWSNQPQHF.